What follows are 27 T cell receptor beta chains derived from one specimen sequenced in a study of immune evolution from preneoplasia to lung adenocarcinoma. TCRdb keeps only in-frame clones here, not all; method: immunoSEQ multiplex PCR. The repertoire includes around 11,000 clones, 82% of them detected once, and about 1.7% sits in the top ten. What was sequenced was FFPE minimally invasive lung adenocarcinoma tissue. These receptors originate from a person aged 70 to 80 with lung adenocarcinoma.

The chain couples TRBV5-1 to TRBJ1-1; D is unresolved. The CDR3 has 12 residues. In germline, CDR1 is SGHRS, CDR2 YFSETQ. V lost 4 bases and J lost 5, with 9 bases in between. The CDR3 spells CASSQTRTEAFF. The CDR3 DNA sequence: TGCGCCAGCAGCCAGACACGGACTGAAGCTTTCTTT.

The chain combines TRBV27 with TRBJ2-1; 12 bases are a match to TRBD2. This CDR3 spans 17 amino acids. Trimming at V came to 2 bases and at J to 4 bases, leaving 6 bases not matched to a gene. Germline values: CDR1 MNHEY, CDR2 SMNVEV (reference sequence). CDR3 sequence: CASSLRTSGAVYNEQFF. CDR3 in DNA: TGTGCCAGCAGTTTAAGGACTAGCGGGGCCGTTTACAATGAGCAGTTCTTC.

This chain uses TRBV5-1 with TRBJ2-1; a possible D gene is TRBD2 (6 bases). Per the germline V gene, CDR1 is SGHRS and CDR2 is YFSETQ. Trimming took off 4 bases at V and 8 bases at J, with 19 bases between the two ends. CDR3 length: 15 amino acids. The CDR3 reads CASSPLPGEEDEQFF. The CDR3, as DNA: TGCGCCAGCAGCCCGCTCCCGGGGGAGGAGGATGAGCAGTTCTTC.

The V call is TRBV6-1, the J call TRBJ1-1, with no clear D. V lost 6 bases and J 3 bases, leaving 11 bases between the germline ends. CDR1 MNHNS and CDR2 SASEGT come from the germline V gene. The CDR3 runs to 13 residues. CDR3 DNA sequence: TGTGCCAGCAGCGCGGGAGGCTACACTGAAGCTTTCTTT. Protein sequence: CASSAGGYTEAFF.

This rearrangement joins TRBV6-1 to TRBJ1-3; unclear D gene. Trimming left V 1 base short and J 6 bases short, with 4 bases between. The CDR3 consists of 12 residues. CDR1 is MNHNS and CDR2 is SASEGT in the germline V gene. Here the CDR3 DNA reads TGTGCCAGCAGTGAAGTTATAAACACCATATATTTT. Translation: CASSEVINTIYF.

The rearrangement uses TRBV11-1 and TRBJ2-6; D gene unclear. Trimming took 1 base from V and 0 from J, leaving 7 bases between them. The V gene's germline CDR1 is SGHAT and CDR2 FQDESV (reference sequence). The CDR3 covers 16 residues. In nucleotides, the CDR3 is TGTGCCAGCAGCTTAGGGCGGTCCTCTGGGGCCAACGTCCTGACTTTC. Protein: CASSLGRSSGANVLTF.

The rearrangement joins TRBV5-6 to TRBJ2-1; D may be TRBD2 (5 bases). Per the germline V gene, CDR1 is SGHDT and CDR2 is YYEEEE. Trimming cost V 1 base and J 4 bases, with 12 bases left between them. The CDR3 totals 15 residues. CDR3 DNA: TGTGCCAGCAGCTTGACTCTGCGGGCGTACAATGAGCAGTTCTTC. Protein product: CASSLTLRAYNEQFF.

The chain combines TRBV19 with TRBJ2-7; D call uncertain. Trimming took off 4 bases at V and 3 bases at J, with 10 bases between the two ends. The CDR3 has 13 residues. CDR1 and CDR2 (germline): LNHDA, SQIVND (reference sequence). CDR3 loop: CASSKDKLYEQYF. CDR3 nucleotides: TGTGCCAGTAGTAAAGACAAACTCTACGAGCAGTACTTC.

The chain links TRBV29-1 to TRBJ2-4; D is perhaps TRBD1 (5 bases). This CDR3 comprises 16 residues. Trimming cost V 3 bases and J 6 bases, with 21 bases left between them. The germline CDR1 and CDR2 sequences are SQVTM and ANQGSEA. The CDR3: CSVELGQGGNRNIQYF. The CDR3 DNA reads as TGCAGCGTTGAGTTGGGGCAGGGCGGAAATAGAAACATTCAGTACTTC. The complete variable domain, with remaining parts taken from reference TRBV29-1 and TRBJ2-4, reads SAVISQKPSRDICQRGTSLTIQCQVDSQVTMMFWYRQQPGQSLTLIATANQGSEATYESGFVIDKFPISRPNLTFSTLTVSNMSPEDSSIYLCSVELGQGGNRNIQYFGAGTRLSVL.

V usage is TRBV7-3 and J usage is TRBJ1-1, with D uncertain. This CDR3 contains 13 residues. From germline, CDR1 is SGHTA and CDR2 FQGTGA. V was cut by 4 bases and J by 1 base, with 7 bases left in between. CDR3 bases: TGTGCCAGCAGCTCCACAAAGAACACTGAAGCTTTCTTT. Translating it yields CASSSTKNTEAFF.

The chain couples TRBV9 to TRBJ2-1; D is uncertain. Germline values: CDR1 SGDLS, CDR2 YYNGEE. This CDR3 comprises 14 residues. The V end lost 0 bases, the J end lost 7 bases, and 11 bases lay between the germline ends. This chain's CDR3 is CASSVGTPSNEQFF. CDR3 bases: TGTGCCAGCAGCGTAGGAACTCCCTCGAATGAGCAGTTCTTC.

The V gene is TRBV9, the J gene TRBJ1-2; 8 bases agree with TRBD1. The J segment lost 8 bases and the V segment lost 6 bases, leaving 18 bases of the junction unmatched. CDR3 length: 16 residues. Germline-derived CDR1 and CDR2 are SGDLS and YYNGEE. The CDR3 DNA sequence: TGTGCCAGCACCCCGACCACAGGGGGGGCGCTCGGCGGCTACACCTTC. Translating it yields CASTPTTGGALGGYTF.

V usage is TRBV5-4 and J usage is TRBJ2-1, with 7 bases lining up with TRBD1. The CDR3 sequence is 13 residues long. Trimming removed 0 bases from V and 7 bases from J; junction bases left unmatched: 1. Germline V gene data show CDR1 as SGHNT and CDR2 as YYREEE (reference sequence). The CDR3 sequence: CASSLGQGNEQFF. CDR3 in DNA: TGTGCCAGCAGCTTGGGACAGGGTAATGAGCAGTTCTTC.

The gene calls are TRBV30 and TRBJ2-1; 13 bases line up with TRBD2. With 5 bases clipped from V and 10 bases from J, the junction kept 5 bases outside the gene matches. The CDR3 spans 13 residues. Per the germline V gene, CDR1 is GTSNPN and CDR2 is SVGIG (reference sequence). The CDR3 is CAWDPGLAGEQFF. The CDR3 DNA reads TGTGCCTGGGATCCGGGACTAGCGGGAGAGCAGTTCTTC.

The chain combines TRBV29-1 with TRBJ1-2; no clear D gene. V lost 5 bases and J lost 4, with 11 bases in between. Germline values: CDR1 SQVTM, CDR2 ANQGSEA. CDR3 length: 12 residues. The CDR3 sequence is CSVIEKVYGYTF. In DNA, the CDR3 is TGCAGCGTTATCGAGAAAGTCTATGGCTACACCTTC.

This clone was seen just once. V usage is TRBV4-2 and J usage is TRBJ1-5, with D possibly matching TRBD1 (5 bases). The CDR3 runs 15 residues. Germline assignment: CDR1 LGHNA and CDR2 YNFKEQ. With 0 bases removed from V and 5 bases from J, the gap between germline ends came to 11 bases. CDR3 nucleotide sequence: TGTGCCAGCAGCCAAGACGACAGTCGCCATCAGCCCCAGCATTTT. It encodes CASSQDDSRHQPQHF.

The chain links TRBV7-9 to TRBJ1-2; D unclear. CDR1 and CDR2 from the germline V gene are SEHNR and FQNEAQ (reference sequence). Trimming took off 2 bases at V and 8 bases at J, with 9 bases between the two ends. This CDR3 is 12 amino acids long. This CDR3 is CASSLSNYGYTF. The CDR3 DNA sequence: TGTGCCAGCAGCTTATCAAATTACGGCTACACCTTC.

The rearrangement uses TRBV7-3 and TRBJ2-3, with 7 bases matching TRBD2. Germline-derived CDR1 and CDR2 are SGHTA and FQGTGA. The J segment lost 6 bases and the V segment lost 4 bases, leaving 7 bases of the junction unmatched. The CDR3 has 14 amino acids. DNA for the CDR3: TGTGCCAGCAGCTCCGGACTAGAGGTTGATACGCAGTATTTT. Its translation: CASSSGLEVDTQYF.

V gene TRBV30 combines with J gene TRBJ1-5; D gene uncertain. Trimming left V 0 bases short and J 4 bases short, with 7 bases between. The CDR3 runs 13 residues. CDR1 is GTSNPN and CDR2 is SVGIG in the germline V gene (reference sequence). CDR3 nucleotide sequence: TGTGCCTGGAGTGTACGAAGGAATCAGCCCCAGCATTTT. Amino acids: CAWSVRRNQPQHF.

The rearrangement links TRBV9 to TRBJ2-2; 8 nucleotides match TRBD1. J lost 1 base, V lost 0 bases, and 5 bases had no gene match. The CDR3 covers 17 residues. Germline loops: CDR1 SGDLS, CDR2 YYNGEE. The CDR3: CASSVATGGWNTGELFF. CDR3 nucleotide sequence: TGTGCCAGCAGCGTAGCTACAGGGGGTTGGAACACCGGGGAGCTGTTTTTT.

This clone was observed a few times. The chain uses TRBV18 and TRBJ2-2; tentatively, D is TRBD1 or TRBD2 (5 bases each). V dropped 3 bases and J dropped 7 bases, with 15 bases sitting between them. This CDR3 comprises 15 residues. Per germline, CDR1 KGHSH and CDR2 LQKENI. In nucleotides, the CDR3 is TGTGCCAGCTCACCCGGGACCCCATACGGCGGGGAGCTGTTTTTT. As protein: CASSPGTPYGGELFF.

The chain carries TRBV5-6 and TRBJ2-7; D possibly corresponds to TRBD1 (6 bases). The CDR3 runs 12 residues. V was trimmed by 7 bases and J by 5 bases, leaving 13 bases between them. Germline CDR1 SGHDT, CDR2 YYEEEE. The CDR3 region has the DNA TGTGCCAGCGGCACAGGGAACCACGAGCAGTACTTC. Translation gives CASGTGNHEQYF. Together with reference TRBV5-6 and TRBJ2-7, the CDR3 gives the full variable domain: DAGVTQSPTHLIKTRGQQVTLRCSPKSGHDTVSWYQQALGQGPQFIFQYYEEEERQRGNFPDRFSGHQFPNYSSELNVNALLLGDSALYLCASGTGNHEQYFGPGTRLTVT.

The rearrangement links TRBV5-4 to TRBJ1-1, with D possibly being TRBD1 (5 bases). CDR1 SGHNT and CDR2 YYREEE come from the germline V gene (reference sequence). V shed 3 bases and J shed 2 bases, with 8 bases lying between them. The CDR3 has 13 residues. CDR3 sequence reads: CASSYDSNTEAFF. In DNA form, the CDR3 reads TGTGCCAGCAGCTACGACAGTAACACTGAAGCTTTCTTT.

This rearrangement joins TRBV6-1 to TRBJ2-7, with 7 bases aligning to TRBD1. CDR1 and CDR2 (germline): MNHNS, SASEGT. V lost 2 bases to trimming and J lost 3 bases; unmatched junction nucleotides: 10. The CDR3 length is 16 residues. CDR3 DNA: TGTGCCAGCAGTGAAATCCCGGACAGGCCGAACTACGAGCAGTACTTC. Encoded protein: CASSEIPDRPNYEQYF.

The chain is built from TRBV30 and TRBJ1-6; TRBD1 matches 8 bases. The V segment lost 0 bases and the J segment 10 bases; nucleotides outside the gene matches: 5. This CDR3 has 14 amino acids. The germline V gene encodes CDR1 GTSNPN and CDR2 SVGIG (reference sequence). CDR3 nucleotides: TGTGCCTGGAGTGTTAACAGGGGGGACTCACCCCTCCACTTT. This translates into CAWSVNRGDSPLHF.

This clone was seen a handful of times. The chain is built from TRBV7-8 and TRBJ2-7; D unresolved. Germline CDR1 reads SGHVS; CDR2 reads FQNEAQ. Trimming took off 3 bases at V and 3 bases at J, with 12 bases between the two ends. This CDR3 is built from 14 residues. The CDR3 DNA reads TGTGCCAGCAGCTTGGAACGGCTCCACTACGAGCAGTACTTC. As protein: CASSLERLHYEQYF. Full variable domain (outside the CDR3, taken from reference TRBV7-8 and TRBJ2-7): GAGVSQSPRYKVAKRGQDVALRCDPISGHVSLFWYQQALGQGPEFLTYFQNEAQLDKSGLPSDRFFAERPEGSVSTLKIQRTQQEDSAVYLCASSLERLHYEQYFGPGTRLTVT.

The chain has TRBV11-2 and TRBJ2-2; TRBD1 matches at 7 bases. The CDR3 is made up of 16 amino acids. Germline loops: CDR1 SGHAT, CDR2 FQNNGV. The V and J ends lost 2 bases and 8 bases, in that order; junction bases with no gene match: 11. This CDR3 is CASSLRPTGQVGELFF. CDR3 nucleotide sequence: TGTGCCAGCAGCTTAAGGCCGACAGGGCAAGTTGGGGAGCTGTTTTTT.